This passage covers 22 T cell receptor beta chains from one sample sequenced in a study of T cell responses to AZD1222 COVID-19 vaccine. TCRdb keeps only in-frame clones here, not all; method: immunoSEQ multiplex PCR. Of about 49,000 clones listed, around 85% are singletons. Material: peripheral blood, obtained on day 0 of MenACWY control vaccination. Receptors originate from an adult in good health.

This chain uses TRBV27 with TRBJ1-2; D is undetermined. This CDR3 is built from 14 residues. In germline, CDR1 is MNHEY, CDR2 SMNVEV (reference sequence). V shed 8 bases and J shed 0 bases, with 13 bases lying between them. CDR3 nucleotide sequence: TGTGCCAGCCGAGAGGCGAACTCTAACTATGGCTACACCTTC. Encoded protein: CASREANSNYGYTF.

V is TRBV27 and J is TRBJ1-6; D gene uncertain. This CDR3 comprises 16 residues. Germline V gene lookup returns CDR1 MNHEY and CDR2 SMNVEV (reference sequence). The V and J ends lost 3 bases and 0 bases respectively, with 9 bases between them. Here the CDR3 reads CASSLRGSSYNSPLHF. The CDR3 nucleotides are TGTGCCAGCAGTTTGCGAGGGAGCTCCTATAATTCACCCCTCCACTTT.

The chain combines TRBV3-1 (or the pseudogene TRBV3-2) with TRBJ1-6; a possible D gene is TRBD1 (5 bases). From germline, CDR1 is LGHDT and CDR2 YNNKEL (reference sequence). There are 14 residues in the CDR3. V gave up 3 bases and J gave up 10 bases, with 13 bases separating them. CDR3 region: CASSHSVQGSPLHF. CDR3 sequence (DNA): TGTGCCAGCAGCCATTCCGTCCAGGGCTCACCCCTCCACTTT.

V usage is TRBV5-5 and J usage is TRBJ2-7; D may be TRBD2 (6 bases). Trimming stripped 5 bases from V and 2 bases from J, with 14 bases between. The CDR3 length is 14 residues. Germline V gene data show CDR1 as SGHKS and CDR2 as YYEKEE (reference sequence). CDR3 loop: CASRKRTGAYEQYF. Written as DNA, the CDR3 is TGTGCCAGCAGGAAAAGGACGGGAGCCTACGAGCAGTACTTC.

This rearrangement joins TRBV18 to TRBJ1-3, with unresolved D. The CDR3 consists of 15 residues. Germline lookup yields CDR1 KGHSH and CDR2 LQKENI. V was pared by 5 bases and J by 0 bases, with 11 bases between. Here the CDR3 reads CASSANQHSGNTIYF. DNA of the CDR3: TGTGCCAGCTCAGCAAACCAGCACTCTGGAAACACCATATATTTT.

The rearrangement uses TRBV7-8 and TRBJ1-1; a possible D gene is TRBD1 (5 bases). With 1 base removed from V and 5 bases from J, the gap between germline ends came to 17 bases. The CDR3 covers 16 residues. Germline-derived CDR1 and CDR2 are SGHVS and FQNEAQ. Here the CDR3 DNA reads TGTGCCAGCAGCTTAGGGTCAGGGCTTACCCCGACTGAAGCTTTCTTT. Translation: CASSLGSGLTPTEAFF.

The CDR3 DNA reads TGTGCCAGCAGCTTAGTGGGCAGGGTCATAACGAATGAAAAACTGTTTTTT. Amino acid sequence: CASSLVGRVITNEKLFF. The genes are TRBV7-8 and TRBJ1-4, with D possibly matching TRBD1 (5 bases). There are 17 residues in the CDR3. Deletions cut 1 base from V and 5 bases from J, with 17 bases between. Germline CDR1 SGHVS, CDR2 FQNEAQ.

The chain is built from TRBV19 and TRBJ2-1, with TRBD1 as a possible D gene (6 bases). V dropped 6 bases and J dropped 5 bases, with 17 bases sitting between them. The CDR3 totals 15 residues. CDR1 LNHDA and CDR2 SQIVND come from the germline V gene (reference sequence). This chain's CDR3 is CASRITGYANNEQFF. The CDR3 bases are TGTGCCAGTAGAATAACAGGGTACGCGAACAATGAGCAGTTCTTC.

The chain combines TRBV29-1 with TRBJ1-1; D call uncertain. Looked up from germline, CDR1 is SQVTM and CDR2 is ANQGSEA. Trimming cost V 6 bases and J 0 bases, with 8 bases left between them. The CDR3 loop spans 12 amino acids. CDR3 region: CSVQLMNTEAFF. In DNA form, the CDR3 reads TGCAGCGTACAACTTATGAACACTGAAGCTTTCTTT.

The chain joins TRBV9 to TRBJ1-2; 7 nucleotides align to TRBD1. There are 14 residues in the CDR3. The germline CDR1 and CDR2 sequences are SGDLS and YYNGEE. V gave up 3 bases and J gave up 4 bases; unmatched junction bases: 6. This CDR3 is CASSAGQAGYGYTF. CDR3 DNA sequence: TGTGCCAGCAGCGCCGGACAGGCCGGCTATGGCTACACCTTC.

The gene calls are TRBV6-6 and TRBJ2-6; 9 nucleotides align to TRBD1. After removal of 5 bases from V and 4 bases from J, the junction contained 12 bases not matched to a gene. The CDR3 totals 18 residues. Germline V gene sequence: CDR1 MNHNY, CDR2 SVGAGI (reference sequence). CDR3 bases: TGTGCCAGCAGTCTAAGGGGAAAACAGGGGGCGGGGGCCAACGTCCTGACTTTC. This codes for CASSLRGKQGAGANVLTF.

The chain is built from TRBV27 and TRBJ1-1; D not certain. V was pared by 4 bases and J by 5 bases, with 14 bases between. Germline CDR1 and CDR2: MNHEY and SMNVEV (reference sequence). The CDR3 is 14 residues long. The CDR3 sequence: CASSSHGVGTEAFF. Written as DNA, the CDR3 is TGTGCCAGCAGTTCCCACGGGGTGGGAACTGAAGCTTTCTTT.

V is TRBV9 and J is TRBJ2-2; possibly TRBD1 for D (5 bases). The germline V and J ends were trimmed by 4 bases and 2 bases, with 15 bases remaining between them. CDR1 SGDLS and CDR2 YYNGEE come from the germline V gene. The CDR3 has 16 amino acids. CDR3 nucleotides: TGTGCCAGCAGCAAGACAGCCAACGCTAACACCGGGGAGCTGTTTTTT. It encodes CASSKTANANTGELFF.

The chain links TRBV4-1 to TRBJ1-5; TRBD1 matches at 8 bases. This CDR3 has 16 residues. Losses at the gene ends were 1 base for V and 0 bases for J; bases not matched to a gene: 2. Germline CDR1 reads MGHRA; CDR2 reads YSYEKL. In DNA form, the CDR3 reads TGCGCCAGCAGCCAAGGCGACAGGGGTAGCAATCAGCCCCAGCATTTT. It translates to CASSQGDRGSNQPQHF.

The chain has TRBV5-1 and TRBJ1-3; no definite D call. CDR3 length equals 16 residues. CDR1 is SGHRS, CDR2 YFSETQ, per germline. Trimming pared 0 bases from V and 0 bases from J, leaving 10 bases between. CDR3 bases: TGCGCCAGCAGCTTGGTAGGGCTAAGCTCTGGAAACACCATATATTTT. Translated: CASSLVGLSSGNTIYF.

The chain employs TRBV10-1 and TRBJ1-1, with D possibly matching TRBD1 (5 bases). CDR1 is WNHNN and CDR2 is SYGVQD in the germline V gene (reference sequence). Trimming took 5 bases from V and 2 from J, leaving 12 bases between them. This CDR3 is 14 amino acids long. The CDR3 loop is CASSPGLRNTEAFF. The DNA for the CDR3 is TGCGCCAGCAGTCCGGGACTCCGTAACACTGAAGCTTTCTTT.

A note on this clone: This specimen includes other DNA sequences encoding the same CDR3. This chain links TRBV9 with TRBJ2-3, with 11 bases identical to TRBD2. CDR3 length: 19 amino acids. Looked up from germline, CDR1 is SGDLS and CDR2 is YYNGEE. J gave up 1 base and V 0 bases, and 10 bases lay outside the gene matches. The CDR3 coding sequence is TGTGCCAGCAGCGTAGGGCTTAGCGGGGGGGCGGGGCGCACAGATACGCAGTATTTT. As protein: CASSVGLSGGAGRTDTQYF.

J is TRBJ2-7 and V is TRBV27, with D possibly TRBD2 on 6 matching bases. This CDR3 spans 15 amino acids. Germline CDR1 is MNHEY and CDR2 is SMNVEV (reference sequence). V lost 8 bases to trimming and J lost 7 bases, with 24 bases between them. The DNA for the CDR3 is TGTGCCAGCCAGGATCAGCTAGCGAGAGACAGTGAGCAGTACTTC. This codes for CASQDQLARDSEQYF.

The chain links TRBV4-1 to TRBJ1-1; no definite D call. Germline values: CDR1 MGHRA, CDR2 YSYEKL. V lost 2 bases and J 0 bases, leaving 7 bases between the germline ends. The CDR3 is 14 residues long. The CDR3 DNA reads TGCGCCAGCAGCCAACCACTGGTGAACACTGAAGCTTTCTTT. Its protein product is CASSQPLVNTEAFF.

This sequence joins TRBV6-5 and TRBJ1-5; TRBD1 matches 7 bases. J was trimmed by 6 bases and V by 6 bases; bases with no gene match: 8. In germline, CDR1 is MNHEY, CDR2 SVGAGI. The CDR3 contains 14 residues. Here the CDR3 reads CASRTGQRSQPQHF. The CDR3 DNA sequence: TGTGCCAGCAGAACGGGACAGAGGAGTCAGCCCCAGCATTTT.

V usage is TRBV2 and J usage is TRBJ2-7, with 7 bases that match TRBD1. J gave up 5 bases and V 4 bases, and 11 bases lay outside the gene matches. Germline lookup yields CDR1 SNHLY and CDR2 FYNNEI. CDR3 length: 15 residues. CDR3 sequence (DNA): TGTGCCAGCAGTGTTTTTGGGACAGACTTCGACGAGCAGTACTTC. As protein: CASSVFGTDFDEQYF.

The chain combines TRBV2 with TRBJ1-3; possibly TRBD1 for D (5 bases). The CDR3 is 19 residues long. V was cut by 5 bases and J by 3 bases, with 26 bases left in between. Germline CDR1 and CDR2: SNHLY and FYNNEI. The CDR3 is CASSYGTVAKKGHGNTIYF. CDR3 in DNA: TGTGCCAGCAGTTACGGGACCGTCGCAAAGAAAGGACATGGAAACACCATATATTTT.